This T cell receptor beta chain derives from a study of graft-versus-host responses after intestinal transplantation. Findings of the study overall: Declines in HvG clones occurring early post-transplant were associated with peak circulating GvH clone levels.

Some clones are missing from TCRdb's copy, which holds only in-frame ones; the method was immunoSEQ multiplex PCR. This sample has about 88,000 clones; approximately 94% occur once, and the top ten carry about 0.2%. In regard to this clone: What it recognizes is unknown.

Germline V gene sequence: CDR1 SGHRS, CDR2 YFSETQ. This CDR3 has 14 amino acids. V gave up 5 bases and J gave up 6 bases; unmatched junction bases: 6. V is TRBV5-1 and J is TRBJ1-4, with 8 nucleotides matching TRBD1. The sequencing used unstimulated CD4+ T cells sorted from spleen or lymph node cells, collected before transplant. The receptor was isolated from a human donor who was the organ donor for an intestinal transplant. The CDR3 DNA sequence: TGCGCCAGCAGTCGGGCAGGGGGCGATGAAAAACTGTTTTTT. This translates into CASSRAGGDEKLFF.